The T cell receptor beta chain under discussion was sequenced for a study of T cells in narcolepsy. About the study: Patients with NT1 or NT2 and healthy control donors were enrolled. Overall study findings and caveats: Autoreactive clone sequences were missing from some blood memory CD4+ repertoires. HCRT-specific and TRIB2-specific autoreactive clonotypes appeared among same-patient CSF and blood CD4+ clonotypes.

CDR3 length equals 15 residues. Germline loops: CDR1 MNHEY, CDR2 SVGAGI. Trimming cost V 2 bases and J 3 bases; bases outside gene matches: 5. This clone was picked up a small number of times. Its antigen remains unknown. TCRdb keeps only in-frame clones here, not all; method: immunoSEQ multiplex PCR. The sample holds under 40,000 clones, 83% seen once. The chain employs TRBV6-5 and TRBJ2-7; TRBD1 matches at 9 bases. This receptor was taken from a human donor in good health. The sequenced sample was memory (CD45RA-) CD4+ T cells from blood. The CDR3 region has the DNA TGTGCCAGCAGTTACGCGACAGGGGGAAGCTACGAGCAGTACTTC. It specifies CASSYATGGSYEQYF.